Detailed here is one T cell receptor (beta chain). No antigen is known for it. Since a much larger clone is just one base distant, this may be a read error. These data are taken from a study of CD8+CD57+ T cells in acquired aplastic anemia. Overall study findings and caveats: The study identified twenty-nine CD8+ CDR3 sequences shared by patients and controls.

Researchers used genomic DNA as the template to profile TCR beta VDJ and CDR3. A single record per CDR3 protein comes from TCRdb applying MiXCR to the reads. The sample holds about 130,000 distinct CDR3 sequences, around 41% seen once. Per the germline V gene, CDR1 is LGHNA and CDR2 is YNFKEQ. This CDR3 is built from 15 residues. V lost 3 bases and J lost 6, with 15 bases in between. The chain employs TRBV4-2 and TRBJ2-1; possibly TRBD1 or TRBD2 for D (5 bases each). The sequence was obtained from a human donor in good health, serving as a control. The sequencing sample was made of sorted CD4+, CD8+, or CD8+CD57+ T cells (not recorded which) from PBMCs. This chain's CDR3 is CASSQSLEGTNEQFF. The CDR3 DNA sequence: TGTGCCAGCAGCCAGAGCCTGGAAGGGACCAATGAGCAGTTCTTC.